The sequence of this T cell receptor (delta chain) was determined in a study of γδ T cells in repeated Plasmodium falciparum infection. In this sample, this clone turned up many times. TCRdb's entry gives the protein of a much larger clone, which mismatches this DNA's translation at residue 5, likely from a read error; the protein reported here is translated from the DNA. TRG and TRD sequences were obtained from every sorted gammadelta sample. TCRdb reanalysed the multiplex PCR reads with CATT. This sample has about 50,000 delta-chain clones, with 1.9% found just once. The trim removed 3 bases at V and 3 bases at J, leaving 13 bases unmatched. CDR3 length: 18 amino acids. The germline V gene encodes CDR1 GEAIGNYY and CDR2 EKD. Vgamma9/Vdelta2+ and Vdelta2-negative gammadelta T cells were flow-sorted from PBMC for bulk sequencing.

The TCR originated in a pool of human donors (malaria-infected and uninfected, not separated). The rearrangement joins TRDV2 to TRDJ1, with TRDD3 matching over 12 bases. The sequenced sample was gamma-delta T cells from blood. The CDR3: CACDAVTSGGYGPDKLIF. The CDR3, as DNA: TGTGCCTGTGACGCCGTAACCTCTGGGGGATACGGTCCCGATAAACTCATCTTT.